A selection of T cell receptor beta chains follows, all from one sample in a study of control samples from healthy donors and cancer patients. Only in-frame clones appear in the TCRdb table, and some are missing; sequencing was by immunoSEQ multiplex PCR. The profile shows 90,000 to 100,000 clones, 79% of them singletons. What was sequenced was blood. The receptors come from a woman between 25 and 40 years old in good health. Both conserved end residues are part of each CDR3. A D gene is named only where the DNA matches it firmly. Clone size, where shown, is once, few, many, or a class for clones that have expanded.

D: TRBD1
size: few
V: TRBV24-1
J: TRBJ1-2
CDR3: CATSDLHYPGTGDLYDGYTF
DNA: TGTGCCACCAGTGATTTGCATTACCCCGGGACAGGGGATCTTTATGATGGCTACACCTTC

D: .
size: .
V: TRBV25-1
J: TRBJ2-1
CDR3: CASSGSLSSSYNEQFF
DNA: TGTGCCAGCAGTGGCTCCTTGAGTAGCTCCTACAATGAGCAGTTCTTC

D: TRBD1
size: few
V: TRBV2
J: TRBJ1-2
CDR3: CASTSRTGGPYTF
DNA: TGTGCCAGCACCTCAAGGACAGGGGGACCCTACACCTTC

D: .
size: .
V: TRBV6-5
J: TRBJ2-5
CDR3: CASSFRDLGETQYF
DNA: TGTGCCAGCAGTTTCCGGGACTTAGGAGAGACCCAGTACTTC

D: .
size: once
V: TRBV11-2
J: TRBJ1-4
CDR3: CASSVGGTSGVEKLFF
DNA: TGTGCCAGCAGCGTTGGGGGCACAAGCGGGGTTGAAAAACTGTTTTTT

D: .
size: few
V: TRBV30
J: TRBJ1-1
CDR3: CAWERGTNTEAFF
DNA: TGTGCCTGGGAAAGGGGGACGAACACTGAAGCTTTCTTT

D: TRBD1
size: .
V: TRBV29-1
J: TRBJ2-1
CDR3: CSVGTVSYNEQFF
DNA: TGCAGCGTGGGGACAGTCTCCTACAATGAGCAGTTCTTC

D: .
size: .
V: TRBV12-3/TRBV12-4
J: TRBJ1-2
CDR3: CASSLGVNYGYTF
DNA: TGTGCCAGCAGTTTAGGAGTAAACTATGGCTACACCTTC

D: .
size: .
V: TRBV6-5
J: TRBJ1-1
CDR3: CASSRERVTEAFF
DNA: TGTGCCAGCAGTAGGGAAAGGGTCACTGAAGCTTTCTTT

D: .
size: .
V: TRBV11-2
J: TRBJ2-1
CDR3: CASSPDPHNEQFF
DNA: TGTGCCAGCAGCCCAGACCCTCACAATGAGCAGTTCTTC

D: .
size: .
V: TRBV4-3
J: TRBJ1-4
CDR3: CASSQDRGLGEKLFF
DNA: TGCGCCAGCAGCCAAGATAGGGGGTTGGGTGAAAAACTGTTTTTT

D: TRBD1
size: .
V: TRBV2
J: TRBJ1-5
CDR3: CASSEGGTGYQPQHF
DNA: TGTGCCAGCAGTGAAGGGGGGACAGGGTATCAGCCCCAGCATTTT

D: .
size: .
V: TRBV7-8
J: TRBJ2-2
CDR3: CASSPQLASGELFF
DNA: TGTGCCAGCAGCCCCCAACTAGCATCGGGGGAGCTGTTTTTT

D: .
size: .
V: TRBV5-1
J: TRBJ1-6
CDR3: CASSPMTVGNSPLHF
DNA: TGCGCCAGCAGCCCCATGACAGTCGGCAATTCACCCCTCCACTTT

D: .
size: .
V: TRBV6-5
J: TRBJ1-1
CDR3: CASSSQGNTEAFF
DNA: TGTGCCAGCAGTTCCCAGGGGAACACTGAAGCTTTCTTT

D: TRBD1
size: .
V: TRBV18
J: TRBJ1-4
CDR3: CASSPYRGDEKLFF
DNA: TGTGCCAGCTCACCATACAGGGGAGATGAAAAACTGTTTTTT

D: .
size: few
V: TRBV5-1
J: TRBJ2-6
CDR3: CASSLTPGANVLTF
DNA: TGCGCCAGCAGCTTGACCCCTGGGGCCAACGTCCTGACTTTC

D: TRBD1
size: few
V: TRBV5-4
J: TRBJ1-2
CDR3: CASSLTGDGGYTF
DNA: TGTGCCAGCAGCTTGACAGGGGACGGTGGCTACACCTTC

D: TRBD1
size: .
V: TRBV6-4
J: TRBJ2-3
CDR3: CASSRDRETDTQYF
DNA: TGTGCCAGCAGTCGGGACAGGGAAACAGATACGCAGTATTTT

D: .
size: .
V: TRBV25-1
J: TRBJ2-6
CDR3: CASSERRANVLTF
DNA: TGTGCCAGCAGTGAACGCAGGGCCAACGTCCTGACTTTC

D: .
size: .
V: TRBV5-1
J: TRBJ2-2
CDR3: CASSAGPTGELFF
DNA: TGCGCCAGCAGCGCCGGGCCCACCGGGGAGCTGTTTTTT

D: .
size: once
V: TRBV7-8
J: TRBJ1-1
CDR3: CASSLLQASGSSMNTEAFF
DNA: TGTGCCAGCAGCCTATTACAAGCCTCCGGGTCCAGCATGAACACTGAAGCTTTCTTT

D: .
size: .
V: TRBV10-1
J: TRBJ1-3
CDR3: CASSESASSGNTIYF
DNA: TGCGCCAGCAGTGAGTCTGCGAGCTCTGGAAACACCATATATTTT

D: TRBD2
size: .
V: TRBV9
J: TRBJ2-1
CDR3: CASSVALAVEYNEQFF
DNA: TGTGCCAGCAGCGTAGCACTAGCGGTGGAATACAATGAGCAGTTCTTC

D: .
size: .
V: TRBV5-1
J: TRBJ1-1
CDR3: CASSRGTEAFF
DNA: TGCGCCAGCTCCCGGGGAACTGAAGCTTTCTTT

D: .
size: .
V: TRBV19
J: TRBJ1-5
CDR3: CASSIARSQPQHF
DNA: TGTGCCAGTAGTATAGCTCGGAGCCAGCCCCAGCATTTT

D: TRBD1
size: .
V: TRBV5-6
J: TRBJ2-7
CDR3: CASSWDRGPEQYF
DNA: TGTGCCAGCAGCTGGGACAGGGGGCCGGAGCAGTACTTC

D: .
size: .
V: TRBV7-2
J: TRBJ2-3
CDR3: CASSLVQTSTDTQYF
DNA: TGTGCCAGCAGCTTAGTTCAGACTAGCACAGATACGCAGTATTTT

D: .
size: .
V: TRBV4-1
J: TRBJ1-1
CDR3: CASSQPGMNTEAFF
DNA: TGCGCCAGCAGCCAACCAGGGATGAACACTGAAGCTTTCTTT

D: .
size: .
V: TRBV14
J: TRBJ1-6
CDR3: CASSQATQGESPLHF
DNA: TGTGCCAGCAGCCAAGCGACACAGGGAGAATCACCCCTCCACTTT

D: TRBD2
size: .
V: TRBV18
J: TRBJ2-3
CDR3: CASSLRGGTSDAGRTDTQYF
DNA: TGTGCCAGCTCACTTAGGGGAGGGACTAGCGACGCTGGCCGCACAGATACGCAGTATTTT

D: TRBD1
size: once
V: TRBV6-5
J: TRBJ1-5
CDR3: CASSQQGDRQPQHF
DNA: TGTGCCAGCAGCCAGCAGGGGGATAGGCAGCCCCAGCATTTT

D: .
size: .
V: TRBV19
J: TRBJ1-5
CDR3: CASSKGDFRQPQHF
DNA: TGTGCCAGTAGTAAAGGGGACTTTCGTCAGCCCCAGCATTTT

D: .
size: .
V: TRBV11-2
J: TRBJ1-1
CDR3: CASSLDVRGGANTEAFF
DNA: TGTGCCAGCAGCTTAGATGTCAGGGGAGGGGCGAACACTGAAGCTTTCTTT

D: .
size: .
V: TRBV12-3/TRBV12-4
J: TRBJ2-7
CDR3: CASGKSYEQYF
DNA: TGTGCCAGCGGTAAGTCCTACGAGCAGTACTTC

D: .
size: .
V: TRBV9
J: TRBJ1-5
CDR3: CASSEQGLQPQHF
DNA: TGTGCCAGCAGCGAACAGGGATTGCAGCCCCAGCATTTT

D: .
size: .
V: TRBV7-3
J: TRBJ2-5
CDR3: CASSLSLRETQYF
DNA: TGTGCCAGCAGCTTAAGCCTCCGGGAGACCCAGTACTTC

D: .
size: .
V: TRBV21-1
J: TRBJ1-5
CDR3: CASSKRKQYSNQPQHF
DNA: TGTGCCAGCAGCAAACGGAAGCAGTATAGCAATCAGCCCCAGCATTTT

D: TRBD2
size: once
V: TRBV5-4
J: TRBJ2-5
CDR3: CASSVGTSGGKETQYF
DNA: TGTGCCAGCAGCGTCGGGACTAGCGGGGGGAAAGAGACCCAGTACTTC

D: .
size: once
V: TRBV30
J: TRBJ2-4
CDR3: CAWSSGGAAKNIQYF
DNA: TGTGCCTGGAGTTCGGGGGGCGCAGCCAAAAACATTCAGTACTTC

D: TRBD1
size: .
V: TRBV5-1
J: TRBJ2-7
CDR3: CASSLDGQGTYEQYF
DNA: TGCGCCAGCAGCTTGGATGGACAGGGAACATACGAGCAGTACTTC

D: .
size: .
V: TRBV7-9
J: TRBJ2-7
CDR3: CASSRPSSYEQYF
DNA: TGTGCCAGCAGCCGTCCCAGTTCCTACGAGCAGTACTTC

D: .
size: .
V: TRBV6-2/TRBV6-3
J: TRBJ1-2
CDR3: CASSYLQGVYTF
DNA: TGTGCCAGCAGTTACTTACAGGGAGTCTACACCTTC

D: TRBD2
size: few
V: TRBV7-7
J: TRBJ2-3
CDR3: CASSTGGTDTQYF
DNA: TGTGCTAGCAGCACGGGGGGGACAGATACGCAGTATTTT

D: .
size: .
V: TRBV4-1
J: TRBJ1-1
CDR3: CASSQQPGHSTEAFF
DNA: TGCGCCAGCAGCCAACAACCGGGACACTCCACTGAAGCTTTCTTT